This T cell receptor beta chain appears in the sequencing data of a study of blood T cell repertoires in COVID-19. Turning to the study itself: COVID-19 samples, acute and convalescent, were from the United States, Italy and Spain. PBMCs, B-cell-depleted T cells, or T cells provided the cDNA or gDNA that made up the material.

Trimming left V 2 bases short and J 9 bases short, with 11 bases between. The CDR3 is made up of 14 amino acids. The germline V gene has CDR1 SGHVS and CDR2 FQNEAQ. This clone was seen a handful of times. In the source study's methods: Reference gene primer amplification gave nucleated cell count estimates. This table comes from immunoSEQ multiplex PCR, and its TCRdb copy is limited to in-frame clones, with some not included. V and J calls and clone size are as listed in that table; D and trimming were resolved from the DNA. The sample shows some 70,000 clones, 70% to 85% of them seen only once. Material: peripheral blood. This sequence joins TRBV7-8 and TRBJ1-6; D remains unclear. The source is a woman aged 50 to 60 with acute or convalescent COVID-19. This CDR3 reads CASSLTITGSPLHF. CDR3 coding DNA: TGTGCCAGCAGCTTAACTATTACTGGTTCACCCCTCCACTTT.